The clone carrying this TCR beta chain was picked up one time. The data were obtained in a study of cytomegalovirus exposure and HLA in healthy donors. At the level of the study: A later analysis reported the same platform for the 90 to 150 validation repertoires and the approximately 640 first-cohort repertoires.

This CDR3 region has 15 residues. Germline CDR1 is LGHNA and CDR2 is YSLEER. With 1 base removed from V and 10 bases from J, the gap between germline ends came to 14 bases. The assay was immunoSEQ multiplex PCR, and TCRdb's table has in-frame clones only and misses some. This sample has about 270,000 clones, with approximately 86% found just once. This sequence originates from a woman aged 18-29 years in good health and CMV-seronegative. Sequencing used PBMCs. The gene calls are TRBV4-3 and TRBJ1-6; maybe TRBD1 (6 bases). DNA of the CDR3: TGCGCCAGCAGCCAAGGGGCGGGGGCGTACTCACCCCTCCACTTT. Protein product: CASSQGAGAYSPLHF.